Included here is one TCR beta chain sequence, with context. Its specificity is not known. The CDR3 loop spans 15 amino acids. V trimming: 2 bases; J trimming: 3 bases; junction bases outside the gene matches: 6. The data originate from a study of T cells in Graves' hyperthyroidism and ophthalmopathy. Study results and caveats: The blood repertoire included most of the expanded thyroid clonotypes above 0.001.

Not enrolled were patients with uncontrolled infection, other autoimmune disease, pregnancy or lactation. About 10 ml fresh peripheral blood yielded the PBMCs. The CDR3 regions of TCR beta were amplified from RNA transcripts. Researchers ran a first-round RT-PCR on the TCR CDR3 using the HTBI primer set. TCRdb recomputed calls from the multiplex PCR reads with MiXCR, one row per CDR3 protein. The sample yields hundreds of thousands of distinct CDR3 sequences, over 35% seen once. The chain employs TRBV12-3 or TRBV12-4 and TRBJ2-5; TRBD2 matches 7 bases. The sequence came from a man between 18 and 29 years old with Graves' hyperthyroidism. Material for sequencing was blood. The CDR3 reads CASSLFASGEETQYF. The CDR3 nucleotides read TGTGCCAGCAGTTTATTTGCTAGCGGAGAAGAGACCCAGTACTTC.